This TCR beta chain emerged from a study of blood T cell repertoires in COVID-19. At the level of the study: Samples representing acute and convalescent COVID-19 were sourced from the United States, Italy and Spain. The analysed material was cDNA or gDNA that came from T cells, B-cell-depleted T cells, or PBMCs.

The CDR3 covers 13 residues. The V end lost 5 bases, the J end lost 1 base, and 8 bases lay between the germline ends. Germline CDR1 reads LNHDA; CDR2 reads SQIVND (reference sequence). Per the authors' pipeline: Cell counts per sample came from amplifying reference gene primers. TCRdb keeps only in-frame clones here, not all; method: immunoSEQ multiplex PCR. The DNA gave D and trimming, while V, J and clone size come from that table. The table has fewer than 200,000 clones, around 85% seen once. The rearrangement links TRBV19 to TRBJ2-5; TRBD2 is a possible D gene (5 bases). Sequencing was carried out using peripheral blood. The origin of this receptor is a man aged 55 to 70 who had recovered from COVID-19. Here the CDR3 reads CASSPGGQETQYF. In DNA form, the CDR3 reads TGTGCCAGTAGTCCAGGAGGCCAAGAGACCCAGTACTTC.